This T cell receptor (beta chain) was recovered during a study of T cells of healthy individuals. TCRdb re-called the 5' RACE reads through MiXCR, storing one row per CDR3 protein. This sample has 40,000 to 60,000 distinct CDR3 sequences, with approximately 14% found just once. The CDR3 extends over 15 amino acids. Trimming took 5 bases from V and 0 from J, leaving 12 bases between them. The V gene's germline CDR1 is SGHVS and CDR2 FNYEAQ. This sequence was found in a human donor in good health. The rearrangement joins TRBV7-6 to TRBJ2-3, with D possibly TRBD2 on 6 matching bases. The CDR3: CASSPWGDSTDTQYF. The CDR3 bases are TGTGCCAGCAGCCCTTGGGGGGATAGCACAGATACGCAGTATTTT.